These 13 T cell receptor beta chains were sequenced from one sample in a study of response to subunit inactivated influenza vaccine. TCRdb reprocessed the RT-PCR reads with MiXCR, giving one entry per CDR3 protein. The sample yields some 500,000 distinct CDR3 sequences, over 10% seen once. The sequences come from PBMCs from blood, collected about 6 weeks after vaccination. These receptors all come from a man aged 50 to 59 who received an inactivated influenza vaccine.

This clonotype was counted many times. The J gene is TRBJ2-7, the V gene TRBV6-2 or TRBV6-3; no definite D call. The CDR3 runs 11 residues. Trimming took 0 bases from V and 6 from J, leaving 3 bases between them. The germline V gene has CDR1 MNHEY and CDR2 SVGEGT. CDR3 sequence: CASSYSVEQYF. The CDR3 DNA is TGTGCCAGCAGTTACTCCGTCGAGCAGTACTTC.

This clonotype was counted only a few times. The chain has TRBV3-1 and TRBJ1-5; no clear D. The CDR3 extends over 15 amino acids. Between the trimmed V and J ends, which lost 5 bases and 6 bases, there was a span of 17 bases. The germline gives CDR1 LGHDT, CDR2 YNNKEL (reference sequence). The CDR3 here is CASSAGSSKVQPQHF. For the CDR3, the DNA is TGTGCCAGCAGCGCCGGGTCCTCTAAGGTTCAGCCCCAGCATTTT. The full variable domain, in which reference TRBV3-1 and TRBJ1-5 provide the parts outside the CDR3, is DTAVSQTPKYLVTQMGNDKSIKCEQNLGHDTMYWYKQDSKKFLKIMFSYNNKELIINETVPNRFSPKSPDKAHLNLHINSLELGDSAVYFCASSAGSSKVQPQHFGDGTRLSIL.

The chain recombines TRBV6-5 with TRBJ1-1; D is unclear. V lost 2 bases and J lost 1, with 8 bases in between. The germline V gene encodes CDR1 MNHEY and CDR2 SVGAGI. This CDR3 region has 14 residues. The CDR3 coding sequence is TGTGCCAGCAGTTACACTCCCCGGAACACTGAAGCTTTCTTT. Its protein is CASSYTPRNTEAFF.

A word on this clonotype: The germline gene is not matched at one end of the junction; a read error may be the cause. The genes are TRBV10-3 and TRBJ2-2; possible D gene TRBD1, 6 bases. The CDR3 has 16 residues. Germline V lookup: CDR1 ENHRY, CDR2 SYGVKD. CDR3 sequence (DNA): TGTGCCACCAGTTTCGTGGGACACCCGAACACCGGGGAGCTGTTTTTT. This translates into CATSFVGHPNTGELFF.

This clonotype was observed a handful of times. V is TRBV6-5 and J is TRBJ2-5; 7 nucleotides align to TRBD1. This CDR3 contains 14 residues. Losses at the gene ends were 4 bases for V and 2 bases for J; bases not matched to a gene: 4. CDR1 and CDR2 (germline): MNHEY, SVGAGI. The CDR3 DNA reads TGTGCCAGCAGTTCCTCACAGGGGCAAGAGACCCAGTACTTC. Residues: CASSSSQGQETQYF.

In this sample, this clonotype turned up many times. V gene TRBV4-3 combines with J gene TRBJ2-1, with D unclear. Germline lookup yields CDR1 LGHNA and CDR2 YSLEER. Deletions cut 0 bases from V and 6 bases from J, with 9 bases between. The CDR3 has 14 residues. The CDR3 reads CASSQDRHSNEQFF. The CDR3 DNA reads as TGCGCCAGCAGCCAAGATAGGCATTCCAATGAGCAGTTCTTC.

The V call is TRBV4-3, the J call TRBJ1-6; unclear D gene. This CDR3 comprises 16 residues. Germline values: CDR1 LGHNA, CDR2 YSLEER. V was trimmed by 4 bases and J by 9 bases, leaving 19 bases between them. CDR3 sequence: CASSLSAQDWTSPLHF. The CDR3 region has the DNA TGCGCCAGCAGCCTTTCAGCGCAGGATTGGACTTCACCCCTCCACTTT.

This chain uses TRBV6-5 with TRBJ1-1; D possibly corresponds to TRBD1 (6 bases). Per germline, CDR1 MNHEY and CDR2 SVGAGI. The CDR3 has 14 amino acids. V shed 0 bases and J shed 4 bases, with 9 bases lying between them. CDR3 sequence reads: CASSYSYRVTEAFF. The CDR3 bases are TGTGCCAGCAGTTACTCGTACAGGGTCACTGAAGCTTTCTTT.

The chain recombines TRBV28 with TRBJ2-5; 16 bases map to TRBD2. Per germline, CDR1 MDHEN and CDR2 SYDVKM. CDR3 length: 18 residues. V was clipped by 5 bases and J by 5 bases; unmatched bases: 11. The DNA of the CDR3 is TGTGCCAGCAGTAAACCGGGACTAGCGGGGGGGCCGCACGAGACCCAGTACTTC. Encoded protein: CASSKPGLAGGPHETQYF.

Here the CDR3 DNA reads TGTGCCAGCAGCTTGGGTCCTTCCAACATTCAGTACTTC. Its translation: CASSLGPSNIQYF. This sequence joins TRBV11-2 and TRBJ2-4, with D unresolved. CDR1 SGHAT and CDR2 FQNNGV come from the germline V gene. The CDR3 contains 13 residues. V lost 3 bases and J lost 7, with 10 bases in between.

The CDR3 DNA reads as TGTGCCAGCAGCCAAGATACCTGGGTCCTGAACACCGGGGAGCTGTTTTTT. Translation: CASSQDTWVLNTGELFF. This rearrangement joins TRBV4-2 to TRBJ2-2; D gene unclear. The ends were cut back, 0 bases at V and 1 base at J, with 12 bases in the middle. The CDR3 contains 17 residues. Germline V gene data show CDR1 as LGHNA and CDR2 as YNFKEQ.

This clonotype was seen at least ten times. V gene TRBV20-1 combines with J gene TRBJ2-7; 9 nucleotides agree with TRBD1. Germline CDR1 and CDR2: DFQATT and SNEGSKA (reference sequence). V lost 6 bases to trimming and J lost 2 bases; unmatched junction nucleotides: 5. This CDR3 contains 13 residues. The CDR3, as DNA: TGCAGTGCGACGACAGGGGGAACCTACGAGCAGTACTTC. This translates into CSATTGGTYEQYF.

This clonotype was counted only a few times. The chain combines TRBV11-1 with TRBJ2-7; 14 nucleotides match TRBD2. The V and J ends lost 2 bases and 0 bases, in that order; junction bases with no gene match: 6. The CDR3 length is 18 residues. The V gene's germline CDR1 is SGHAT and CDR2 FQDESV (reference sequence). This CDR3 is CASSLTGLAGDHSYEQYF. The CDR3 nucleotides are TGTGCCAGCAGCTTAACGGGACTAGCGGGAGATCACTCCTACGAGCAGTACTTC.